This T cell receptor (beta chain) comes out of a study of blood T cells in healthy people across ages. PCR was performed a second time for roughly 6 to 12 cycles using a sample-barcoded 5' primer and a J-beta primer mix. CDR3-containing paired-end reads numbered at least 2.5 million in each sample. TCRdb analysed the 5' RACE reads with MiXCR anew, one entry per CDR3 protein. The table has approximately 2,000,000 distinct CDR3 sequences, about two fifths seen once. The table lists this clonotype with a count of one. The V and J ends lost 8 bases and 8 bases respectively, with 7 bases between them. CDR1 is SGHTA and CDR2 is FQGNSA in the germline V gene. The CDR3 loop spans 11 amino acids.

The sequence was obtained from a human donor in good health. The rearrangement links TRBV7-2 to TRBJ1-6; D gene ambiguous. The sequenced material came from blood. CDR3 sequence (DNA): TGTGCCAGCGGCCTCGATTCACCCCTCCACTTT. It yields the protein CASGLDSPLHF.